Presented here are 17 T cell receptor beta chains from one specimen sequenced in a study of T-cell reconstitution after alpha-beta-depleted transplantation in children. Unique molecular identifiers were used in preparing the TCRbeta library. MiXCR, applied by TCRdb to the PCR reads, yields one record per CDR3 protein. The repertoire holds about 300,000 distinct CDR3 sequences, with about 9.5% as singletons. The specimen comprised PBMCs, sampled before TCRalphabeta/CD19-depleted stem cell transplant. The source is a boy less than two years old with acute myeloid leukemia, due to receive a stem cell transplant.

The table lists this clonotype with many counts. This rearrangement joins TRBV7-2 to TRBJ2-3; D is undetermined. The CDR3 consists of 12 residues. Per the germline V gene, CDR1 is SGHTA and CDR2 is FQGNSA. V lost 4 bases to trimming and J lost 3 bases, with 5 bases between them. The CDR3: CASSYTTDTQYF. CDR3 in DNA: TGTGCCAGCAGCTACACTACAGATACGCAGTATTTT.

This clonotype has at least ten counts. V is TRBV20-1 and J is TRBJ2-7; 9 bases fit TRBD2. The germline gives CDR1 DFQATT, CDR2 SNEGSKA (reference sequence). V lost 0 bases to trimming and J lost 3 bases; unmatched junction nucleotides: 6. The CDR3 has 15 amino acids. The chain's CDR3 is CSARDFRREGYEQYF. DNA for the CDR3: TGCAGTGCTAGAGATTTTCGGCGGGAGGGCTACGAGCAGTACTTC.

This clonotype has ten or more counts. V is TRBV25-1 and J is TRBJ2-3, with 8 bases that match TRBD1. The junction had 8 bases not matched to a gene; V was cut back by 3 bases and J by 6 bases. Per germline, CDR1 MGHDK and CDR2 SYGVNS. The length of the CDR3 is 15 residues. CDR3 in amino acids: CASSEGSGGWDTQYF. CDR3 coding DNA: TGTGCCAGCAGTGAGGGATCAGGGGGCTGGGATACGCAGTATTTT.

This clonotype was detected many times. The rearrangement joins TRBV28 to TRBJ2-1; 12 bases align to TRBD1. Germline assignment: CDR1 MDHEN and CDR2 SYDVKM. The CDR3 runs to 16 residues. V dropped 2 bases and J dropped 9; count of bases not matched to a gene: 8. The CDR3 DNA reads TGTGCCAGCAGTTTACCCCCGGGACAGGGGGCGGTTGAGCAGTTCTTC. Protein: CASSLPPGQGAVEQFF. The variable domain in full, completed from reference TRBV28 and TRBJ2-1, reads DVKVTQSSRYLVKRTGEKVFLECVQDMDHENMFWYRQDPGLGLRLIYFSYDVKMKEKGDIPEGYSVSREKKERFSLILESASTNQTSMYLCASSLPPGQGAVEQFFGPGTRLTVL.

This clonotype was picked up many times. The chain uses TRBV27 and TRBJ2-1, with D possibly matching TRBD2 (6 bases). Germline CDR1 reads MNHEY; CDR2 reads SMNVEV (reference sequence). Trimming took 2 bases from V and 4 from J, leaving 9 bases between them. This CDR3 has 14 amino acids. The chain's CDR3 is CASSLAGRYNEQFF. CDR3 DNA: TGTGCCAGCAGTTTAGCGGGGAGGTACAATGAGCAGTTCTTC.

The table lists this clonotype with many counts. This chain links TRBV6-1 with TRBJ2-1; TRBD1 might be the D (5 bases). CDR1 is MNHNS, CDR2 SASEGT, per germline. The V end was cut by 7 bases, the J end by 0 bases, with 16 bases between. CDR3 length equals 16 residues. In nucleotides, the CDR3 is TGTGCCAGCAATAGGGAAGGGGTGAGCTCCTACAATGAGCAGTTCTTC. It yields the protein CASNREGVSSYNEQFF.

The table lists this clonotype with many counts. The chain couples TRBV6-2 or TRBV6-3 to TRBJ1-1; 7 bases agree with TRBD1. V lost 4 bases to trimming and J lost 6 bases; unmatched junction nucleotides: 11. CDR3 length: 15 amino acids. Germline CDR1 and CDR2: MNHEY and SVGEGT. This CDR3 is CASSLLQGPKPEAFF. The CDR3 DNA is TGTGCCAGCAGTTTGCTACAGGGGCCGAAGCCTGAAGCTTTCTTT.

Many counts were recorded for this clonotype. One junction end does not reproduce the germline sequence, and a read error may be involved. Here the CDR3 reads CASSPTSGAYNEQFF. The CDR3 coding sequence is TGTGCTAGCAGCCCTACTAGCGGGGCTTACAATGAGCAGTTCTTC. The chain recombines TRBV7-9 with TRBJ2-1; TRBD2 agrees at 10 bases. The CDR3 length is 15 residues. The germline V gene encodes CDR1 SEHNR and CDR2 FQNEAQ (reference sequence).

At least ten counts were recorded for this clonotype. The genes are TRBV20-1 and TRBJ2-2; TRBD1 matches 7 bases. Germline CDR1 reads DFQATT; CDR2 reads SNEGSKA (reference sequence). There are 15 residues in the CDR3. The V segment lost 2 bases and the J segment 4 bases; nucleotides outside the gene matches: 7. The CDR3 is CSARQTGSGTGELFF. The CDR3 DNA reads TGCAGTGCTAGACAGACAGGGTCGGGCACCGGGGAGCTGTTTTTT.

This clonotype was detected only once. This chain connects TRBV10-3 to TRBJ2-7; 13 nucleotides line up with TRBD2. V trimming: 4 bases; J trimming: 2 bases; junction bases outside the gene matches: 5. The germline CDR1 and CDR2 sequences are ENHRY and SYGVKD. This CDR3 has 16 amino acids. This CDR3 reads CAISVTSGRNPYEQYF. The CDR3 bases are TGTGCCATCAGTGTGACTAGCGGGAGGAACCCCTACGAGCAGTACTTC.

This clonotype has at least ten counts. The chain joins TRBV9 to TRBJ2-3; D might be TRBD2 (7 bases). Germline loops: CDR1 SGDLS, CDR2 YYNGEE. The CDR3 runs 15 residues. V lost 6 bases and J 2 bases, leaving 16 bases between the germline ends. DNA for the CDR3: TGTGCCAGCACCCGGGGGGCCCCATCCACAGATACGCAGTATTTT. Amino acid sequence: CASTRGAPSTDTQYF.

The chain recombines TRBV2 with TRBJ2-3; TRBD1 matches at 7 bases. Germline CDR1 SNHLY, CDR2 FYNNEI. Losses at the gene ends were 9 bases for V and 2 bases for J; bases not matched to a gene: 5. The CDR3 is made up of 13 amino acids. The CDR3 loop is CARPGQITDTQYF. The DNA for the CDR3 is TGTGCCAGGCCGGGACAGATCACAGATACGCAGTATTTT. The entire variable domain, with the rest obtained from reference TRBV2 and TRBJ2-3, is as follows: EPEVTQTPSHQVTQMGQEVILRCVPISNHLYFYWYRQILGQKVEFLVSFYNNEISEKSEIFDDQFSVERPDGSNFTLKIRSTKLEDSAMYFCARPGQITDTQYFGPGTRLTVL.

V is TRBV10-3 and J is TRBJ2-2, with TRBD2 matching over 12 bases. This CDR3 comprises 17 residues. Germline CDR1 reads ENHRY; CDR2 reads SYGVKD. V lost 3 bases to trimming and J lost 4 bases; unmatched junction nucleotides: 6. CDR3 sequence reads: CAISDPGLAGPTGELFF. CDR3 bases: TGTGCCATCAGTGACCCGGGACTAGCGGGTCCCACCGGGGAGCTGTTTTTT.

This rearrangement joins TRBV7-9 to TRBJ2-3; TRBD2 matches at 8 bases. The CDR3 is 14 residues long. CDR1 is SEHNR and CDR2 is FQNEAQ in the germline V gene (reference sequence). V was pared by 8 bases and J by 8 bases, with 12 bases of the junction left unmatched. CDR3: CASFVGGGLGTQYF. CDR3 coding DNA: TGTGCCAGCTTCGTGGGCGGGGGGTTAGGTACGCAGTATTTT.

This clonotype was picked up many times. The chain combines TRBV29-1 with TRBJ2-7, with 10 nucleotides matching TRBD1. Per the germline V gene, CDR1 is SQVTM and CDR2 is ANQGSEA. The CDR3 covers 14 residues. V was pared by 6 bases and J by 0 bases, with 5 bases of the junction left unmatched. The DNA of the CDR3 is TGCAGCGTCTCCCGGACAGGGGGCTCCTACGAGCAGTACTTC. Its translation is CSVSRTGGSYEQYF.

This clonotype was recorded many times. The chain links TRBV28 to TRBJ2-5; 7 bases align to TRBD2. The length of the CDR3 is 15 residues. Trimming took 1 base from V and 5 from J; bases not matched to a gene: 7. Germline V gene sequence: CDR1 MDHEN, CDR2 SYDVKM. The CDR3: CASSLYPREIETQYF. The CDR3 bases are TGTGCCAGCAGTTTATACCCGCGGGAGATTGAGACCCAGTACTTC. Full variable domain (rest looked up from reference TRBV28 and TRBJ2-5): DVKVTQSSRYLVKRTGEKVFLECVQDMDHENMFWYRQDPGLGLRLIYFSYDVKMKEKGDIPEGYSVSREKKERFSLILESASTNQTSMYLCASSLYPREIETQYFGPGTRLLVL.

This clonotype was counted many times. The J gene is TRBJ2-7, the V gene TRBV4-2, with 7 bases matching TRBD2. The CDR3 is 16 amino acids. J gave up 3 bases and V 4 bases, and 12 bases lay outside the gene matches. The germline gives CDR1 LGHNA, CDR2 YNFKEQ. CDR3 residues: CASSRDLRLAVYEQYF. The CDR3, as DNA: TGTGCCAGCAGCCGGGACCTTAGGCTAGCGGTCTACGAGCAGTACTTC.